This is a list of T cell receptor beta chains from one sample in a study of blood T cell repertoires in COVID-19. The assay was immunoSEQ multiplex PCR, and TCRdb's table has in-frame clones only and misses some. Among hundreds of thousands of clones listed, over 80% were seen once. The sample consisted of peripheral blood. These receptors were taken from a woman in her seventies with active or convalescent COVID-19. Each CDR3 is given without its conserved first and last residue.

CDR3 protein	V gene	J gene
ASGEGSPGTEAF	TRBV7-3	TRBJ1-1
ASSLTQGNEQY	TRBV28	TRBJ2-7
ASSVLQGTGELF	TRBV9	TRBJ2-2
ASSLSGGLYNEQF	TRBV7-6	TRBJ2-1
AIRDSQGNQPQH	TRBV10-3	TRBJ1-5
ASSGSGRYNTGELF	TRBV5-1	TRBJ2-2
ASSRDSWIQPQH	TRBV6-5	TRBJ1-5
ASSQRQGAGANVLT	TRBV6-2/TRBV6-3	TRBJ2-6
ASSWGRDYEQY	TRBV4-1	TRBJ2-7
ASSLASDSPPF	TRBV7-9	TRBJ1-1
SVEGRGETQY	TRBV29-1	TRBJ2-5
ASSITPSSYNEQF	TRBV5-1	TRBJ2-1
ASSPNQALTEAF	TRBV28	TRBJ1-1
ATRMTGEDEAF	TRBV24-1	TRBJ1-1
ASSQIAGANNEQF	TRBV11-2	TRBJ2-1
ASSQFWIGSGIYNEQF	TRBV3-1/TRBV3-2	TRBJ2-1
ASSSTGLSGNTIY	TRBV6-6	TRBJ1-3
ASSHTKSSPLH	TRBV7-8	TRBJ1-6
ASSPGLAAIAKNIQY	TRBV19	TRBJ2-4
ASSAGQIDYEQY	TRBV7-6	TRBJ2-7
STRDPADYGYT	TRBV29-1	TRBJ1-2